The clone carrying this T cell receptor (beta chain) was seen just once. As yet, its antigen is unknown. The sample is drawn from a study of T cell responses to AZD1222 COVID-19 vaccine. General study findings and limits: With two AZD1222 doses given, Spike-specific TCR breadth and depth both rose. Baseline serology detected seropositivity in only six AZD1222 recipients. Repertoire samples came only from after the peak T cell response.

Data came from immunoSEQ multiplex PCR; TCRdb stores just in-frame clones and leaves some out. The table has 120,000 or so clones, approximately 90% seen once. Germline values: CDR1 MDHEN, CDR2 SYDVKM. The ends were cut back, 7 bases at V and 2 bases at J, with 18 bases in the middle. The length of the CDR3 is 15 residues. The material sequenced was peripheral blood, taken on day 0 of AZD1222 vaccination. The chain links TRBV28 to TRBJ2-7; a possible D gene is TRBD2 (6 bases). The receptor's source is an adult in good health. The CDR3 is CASTVPGLSTYEQYF. CDR3 DNA sequence: TGTGCCAGCACCGTTCCGGGACTTTCGACCTACGAGCAGTACTTC.